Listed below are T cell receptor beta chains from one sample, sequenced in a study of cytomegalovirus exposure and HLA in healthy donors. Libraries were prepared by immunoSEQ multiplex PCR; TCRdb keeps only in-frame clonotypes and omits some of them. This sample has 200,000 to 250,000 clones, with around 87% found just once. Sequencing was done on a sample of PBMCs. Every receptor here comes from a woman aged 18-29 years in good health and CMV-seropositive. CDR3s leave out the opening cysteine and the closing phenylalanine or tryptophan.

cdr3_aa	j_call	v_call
ASIRLAANTGELF	TRBJ2-2	TRBV19
ASSQVPSGSWRTYNEQF	TRBJ2-1	TRBV14
ASSLYRALGELF	TRBJ2-2	TRBV28
ATRGAGAFYEQY	TRBJ2-7	TRBV10-3
ASSLDRGYSNEKLF	TRBJ1-4	TRBV7-9
ASSSARTSGRLDEQF	TRBJ2-1	TRBV27
ASSAGLAGYEQY	TRBJ2-7	TRBV2
ASSATSARSYEQY	TRBJ2-7	TRBV6-1
ASSLTGTGGIQPQH	TRBJ1-5	TRBV4-1
ASSLRLGGVYGYT	TRBJ1-2	TRBV7-2
ASSFGERNEQF	TRBJ2-1	TRBV11-3
ASSFGQGGTEAF	TRBJ1-1	TRBV27
ASSPSTGGTGELF	TRBJ2-2	TRBV7-7
ASSPRAGEGDGANVLT	TRBJ2-6	TRBV7-9
ASSLGGIPPTYEQY	TRBJ2-7	TRBV19
ASSSRPTGPYEQY	TRBJ2-7	TRBV19
ASALGTGPSYEQY	TRBJ2-7	TRBV27
ASSQSPGTGTYEQY	TRBJ2-7	TRBV5-6
ASSPEVDFGTDTQY	TRBJ2-3	TRBV11-2
ASKISRGAANSNQPQH	TRBJ1-5	TRBV28
ASSQDFWLFEEAF	TRBJ1-1	TRBV4-1
ASSVSRGSYEQY	TRBJ2-7	TRBV25-1
ASSYSLAGQETQY	TRBJ2-5	TRBV6-5
ASSERGLVETQY	TRBJ2-5	TRBV2
ATEGLGDEQY	TRBJ2-7	TRBV28
ASSQPTSGYGNEQF	TRBJ2-1	TRBV4-1
SVEVIAGGPPNEQF	TRBJ2-1	TRBV29-1
ASSFVGEAYSNQPQH	TRBJ1-5	TRBV27
ASTQWGGGGNEQF	TRBJ2-1	TRBV6-1
ASSVDRGNEQF	TRBJ2-1	TRBV7-7
ASSWGTGHDNEQF	TRBJ2-1	TRBV19
ASIVGGAQETQY	TRBJ2-5	TRBV28
ASRYPGQSYEQY	TRBJ2-7	TRBV6-5
ASSTFLGGNQPQH	TRBJ1-5	TRBV19
ASRGPTATYEQY	TRBJ2-7	TRBV5-1
ASSQVANEQF	TRBJ2-1	TRBV4-1
ASRDKTYEQY	TRBJ2-7	TRBV7-2
AISGQGITDTQY	TRBJ2-3	TRBV10-3
AWSTGRSTEAF	TRBJ1-1	TRBV30
ASSLLPRAYSTDTQY	TRBJ2-3	TRBV27
ASSRQRRETQY	TRBJ2-5	TRBV7-9
ASSEGQGKPYNEQF	TRBJ2-1	TRBV5-1
ASSSGQGGWDLAKNIQY	TRBJ2-4	TRBV7-9
ASSDDRFGIGELF	TRBJ2-2	TRBV6-1
ATSRTGGLNQPQH	TRBJ1-5	TRBV6-5
ASSLYFGGRGYEQY	TRBJ2-7	TRBV28
ATLGGQDRAGNTEAF	TRBJ1-1	TRBV2
ASSIDYPRDSQTGGYT	TRBJ1-2	TRBV7-9
AWSGPIGTANQPQH	TRBJ1-5	TRBV30
ASRPGGSYGYT	TRBJ1-2	TRBV4-1
ASSGKRGNLYEQY	TRBJ2-7	TRBV9
ASSEVLAGQY	TRBJ2-7	TRBV2
AKGLKGGDT	TRBJ1-2	TRBV27